This T cell receptor (beta chain) came from a study of cytomegalovirus exposure and HLA in healthy donors. Each donor was healthy, and each was a bone marrow donor. Both 60 Vbeta primers and 13 Jbeta primers went into the PCR. Profiling relied on immunoSEQ multiplex PCR, and the TCRdb table lists in-frame clones only, not all of them. The profile shows 100,000 or so clones, more than 65% of them singletons. The CDR3 has 13 amino acids. V lost 4 bases and J lost 7, with 10 bases in between. The germline gives CDR1 MGHRA, CDR2 YSYEKL. The TCR was taken from a woman in her late teens or twenties in good health and CMV-seronegative. Source material: PBMCs. The chain carries TRBV4-1 and TRBJ2-2; D is unresolved. The CDR3 sequence is CASSLSRSGELFF. In DNA, the CDR3 is TGCGCCAGCAGCCTTTCGAGGAGCGGGGAGCTGTTTTTT.